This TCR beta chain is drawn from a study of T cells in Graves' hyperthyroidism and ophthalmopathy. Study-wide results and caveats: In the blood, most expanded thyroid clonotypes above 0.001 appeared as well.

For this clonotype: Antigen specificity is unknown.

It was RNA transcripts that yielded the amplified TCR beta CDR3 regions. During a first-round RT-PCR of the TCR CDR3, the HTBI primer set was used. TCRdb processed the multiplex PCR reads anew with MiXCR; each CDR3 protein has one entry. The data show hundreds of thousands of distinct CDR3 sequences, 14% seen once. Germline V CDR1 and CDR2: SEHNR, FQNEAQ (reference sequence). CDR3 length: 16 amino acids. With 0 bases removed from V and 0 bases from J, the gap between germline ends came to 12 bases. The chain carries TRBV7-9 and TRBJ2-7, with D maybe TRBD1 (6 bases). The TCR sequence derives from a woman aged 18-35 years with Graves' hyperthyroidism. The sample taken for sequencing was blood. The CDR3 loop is CASSLARGLPSYEQYF. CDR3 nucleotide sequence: TGTGCCAGCAGCTTAGCCAGGGGCCTACCCTCCTACGAGCAGTACTTC.